The 31 T cell receptor beta chains below all came from one sample that was sequenced in a study of cytomegalovirus exposure and HLA in healthy donors. 60 Vbeta and 13 Jbeta primers were used in PCR. Sequencing was performed with immunoSEQ multiplex PCR; in TCRdb, only in-frame clones are kept and a portion is missing. This table has approximately 130,000 clones, about 69% appearing once. The sequenced sample was PBMCs. The receptor set was obtained from a man aged 25 to 40 in good health and CMV-seronegative.

The chain has TRBV28 and TRBJ2-5; 11 nucleotides agree with TRBD1. After removal of 3 bases from V and 7 bases from J, the junction contained 7 bases not matched to a gene. The CDR3 is 15 amino acids. Per the germline V gene, CDR1 is MDHEN and CDR2 is SYDVKM. This CDR3 is CASSFPDRGRLTQYF. As DNA, the CDR3 is TGTGCCAGCAGTTTCCCGGACAGGGGGCGACTGACCCAGTACTTC. The full variable domain, completed using reference TRBV28 and TRBJ2-5, is DVKVTQSSRYLVKRTGEKVFLECVQDMDHENMFWYRQDPGLGLRLIYFSYDVKMKEKGDIPEGYSVSREKKERFSLILESASTNQTSMYLCASSFPDRGRLTQYFGPGTRLLVL.

This clone was picked up a small number of times. The CDR3 DNA sequence: TGTGCCTTGACAGGGGGTTATGAAAAACTGTTTTTT. This codes for CALTGGYEKLFF. The chain employs TRBV30 and TRBJ1-4, with 9 bases aligning to TRBD1. Germline-derived CDR1 and CDR2 are GTSNPN and SVGIG (reference sequence). Losses at the gene ends were 7 bases for V and 6 bases for J; bases not matched to a gene: 3. The CDR3 consists of 12 residues.

The chain is built from TRBV30 and TRBJ2-2; 7 bases align to TRBD2. The CDR3 totals 14 residues. Germline trimming cut 0 bases from V and 6 bases from J; bases unmatched to any gene: 4. Germline V gene lookup returns CDR1 GTSNPN and CDR2 SVGIG (reference sequence). This CDR3 reads CAWSVRAGAGELFF. Here the CDR3 DNA reads TGTGCCTGGAGTGTACGGGCGGGGGCCGGGGAGCTGTTTTTT.

The chain joins TRBV28 to TRBJ1-2; TRBD1 might be the D (5 bases). The germline V gene encodes CDR1 MDHEN and CDR2 SYDVKM. There are 12 residues in the CDR3. Trimming shortened V by 5 bases and J by 6 bases, and 10 bases separated the two germline ends. The CDR3 coding sequence is TGTGCCAGCAGTCGACAGTTAGATGGCTACACCTTC. Amino acid sequence: CASSRQLDGYTF.

This chain links TRBV4-3 with TRBJ2-5; TRBD2 aligns across 9 bases. Germline V gene data show CDR1 as LGHNA and CDR2 as YSLEER. The junction had 7 bases not matched to a gene; V was cut back by 4 bases and J by 1 base. The CDR3 has 16 amino acids. CDR3 loop: CASSPGLAPIQETQYF. The CDR3 nucleotides read TGCGCCAGCAGCCCTGGACTAGCGCCGATCCAAGAGACCCAGTACTTC.

V usage is TRBV19 and J usage is TRBJ2-1; D perhaps matches TRBD2 (6 bases). In germline, CDR1 is LNHDA, CDR2 SQIVND (reference sequence). Trimming left V 3 bases short and J 2 bases short, with 11 bases between. This CDR3 has 15 amino acids. The CDR3 sequence: CASSIVGGPYNEQFF. In nucleotides, the CDR3 is TGTGCCAGTAGTATTGTCGGGGGTCCCTACAATGAGCAGTTCTTC.

The chain has TRBV5-1 and TRBJ1-2; no clear D. CDR1 is SGHRS, CDR2 YFSETQ, per germline. This CDR3 contains 13 residues. V was cut by 2 bases and J by 1 base, with 6 bases left in between. The CDR3 DNA is TGCGCCAGCAGCTTTGACAATAACTATGGCTACACCTTC. Its protein is CASSFDNNYGYTF.

The CDR3 bases are TGTGCCTGGAGGGCCGGGACTAGGTACAATGAGCAGTTCTTC. Its protein is CAWRAGTRYNEQFF. This chain connects TRBV30 to TRBJ2-1; TRBD2 aligns across 8 bases. The CDR3 is 14 residues long. The germline CDR1 and CDR2 sequences are GTSNPN and SVGIG (reference sequence). After removal of 3 bases from V and 4 bases from J, the junction contained 5 bases not matched to a gene.

This rearrangement joins TRBV6-5 to TRBJ1-6; D remains ambiguous. Germline V gene sequence: CDR1 MNHEY, CDR2 SVGAGI. V lost 0 bases to trimming and J lost 10 bases, with 16 bases between them. CDR3 length: 16 amino acids. The CDR3: CASSYSSRGAPSPLHF. CDR3 nucleotides: TGTGCCAGCAGTTACTCGAGCCGGGGTGCTCCATCACCCCTCCACTTT.

The gene calls are TRBV6-6 and TRBJ2-7; TRBD1 matches 8 bases. CDR3 size: 13 residues. Germline V gives CDR1 MNHNY, CDR2 SVGAGI (reference sequence). The ends lost 6 bases at V and 4 bases at J; junction bases unmatched: 5. DNA for the CDR3: TGTGCCAGCAGCTTCCAGGGGGCTTACGAGCAGTACTTC. It codes for CASSFQGAYEQYF.

This chain joins TRBV6-5 and TRBJ2-1; TRBD2 matches at 7 bases. CDR3 length: 15 amino acids. The V segment lost 4 bases and the J segment 7 bases; nucleotides outside the gene matches: 10. Germline lookup yields CDR1 MNHEY and CDR2 SVGAGI. CDR3 sequence reads: CASSLMVAGPNEQFF. The CDR3 bases are TGTGCCAGCAGTTTAATGGTAGCGGGTCCAAATGAGCAGTTCTTC.

The gene calls are TRBV28 and TRBJ1-2; 7 nucleotides align to TRBD1. The CDR3 sequence is 14 residues long. CDR1 is MDHEN and CDR2 is SYDVKM in the germline V gene. Germline trimming cut 5 bases from V and 6 bases from J; bases unmatched to any gene: 9. The CDR3 loop reads CASSQKTGFDGYTF. CDR3 DNA sequence: TGTGCCAGCAGTCAAAAGACAGGGTTCGATGGCTACACCTTC.

This chain connects TRBV7-9 to TRBJ2-2; D uncertain. This CDR3 comprises 13 residues. V lost 6 bases, J lost 7 bases, and 12 bases lay in between. Germline CDR1 reads SEHNR; CDR2 reads FQNEAQ (reference sequence). CDR3 in amino acids: CASRDDPGGELFF. CDR3 nucleotide sequence: TGTGCCAGCAGAGACGATCCAGGCGGGGAGCTGTTTTTT. The variable domain in full, with the rest retrieved from reference TRBV7-9 and TRBJ2-2, is DTGVSQNPRHKITKRGQNVTFRCDPISEHNRLYWYRQTLGQGPEFLTYFQNEAQLEKSRLLSDRFSAERPKGSFSTLEIQRTEQGDSAMYLCASRDDPGGELFFGEGSRLTVL.

The CDR3 coding sequence is TGTGCCAGCAGCTTACTAGCGGGAGACATGGAGACCCAGTACTTC. Protein: CASSLLAGDMETQYF. V and J are TRBV7-3 and TRBJ2-5; 10 bases fit TRBD2. CDR1 is SGHTA, CDR2 FQGTGA, per germline. Losses at the gene ends were 2 bases for V and 5 bases for J; bases not matched to a gene: 5. The CDR3 runs 15 residues.

This clone occurred a few times. The chain combines TRBV18 with TRBJ2-1, with a possible D match to TRBD1 (6 bases). Germline V gene sequence: CDR1 KGHSH, CDR2 LQKENI. The V end lost 5 bases, the J end lost 5 bases, and 22 bases lay between the germline ends. The CDR3 consists of 17 residues. CDR3 sequence: CASSVERAERGNNEQFF. The CDR3 region has the DNA TGTGCCAGCTCAGTGGAAAGGGCTGAAAGGGGGAACAATGAGCAGTTCTTC. Full variable domain (outside the CDR3, taken from reference TRBV18 and TRBJ2-1): NAGVMQNPRHLVRRRGQEARLRCSPMKGHSHVYWYRQLPEEGLKFMVYLQKENIIDESGMPKERFSAEFPKEGPSILRIQQVVRGDSAAYFCASSVERAERGNNEQFFGPGTRLTVL.

V gene TRBV11-2 combines with J gene TRBJ2-2; TRBD1 might be the D (6 bases). CDR1 is SGHAT, CDR2 FQNNGV, per germline. The V gene lost 1 base and the J gene lost 7 bases, with 13 bases spanning the gap. The CDR3 loop spans 15 amino acids. The CDR3 sequence is CASSLGGRAVGELFF. The DNA for the CDR3 is TGTGCCAGCAGCTTAGGGGGGCGCGCGGTCGGGGAGCTGTTTTTT.

The rearrangement uses TRBV30 and TRBJ2-5, with D possibly matching TRBD2 (6 bases). Per germline, CDR1 GTSNPN and CDR2 SVGIG (reference sequence). V was cut by 1 base and J by 4 bases, with 10 bases left in between. This CDR3 region has 13 residues. CDR3 DNA sequence: TGTGCCTGGAGTGGAGGGGAGGCAGAGACCCAGTACTTC. Its translation: CAWSGGEAETQYF.

As DNA, the CDR3 is TGTGCCAGCAGCTCCGCGAGTGCGACCTACAATGAGCAGTTCTTC. Protein: CASSSASATYNEQFF. The chain combines TRBV9 with TRBJ2-1; D is unclear. V shed 4 bases and J shed 2 bases, with 13 bases lying between them. This CDR3 is built from 15 residues. Germline V CDR1 and CDR2: SGDLS, YYNGEE. Using reference TRBV9 and TRBJ2-1 for the parts outside the CDR3, the full variable domain is DSGVTQTPKHLITATGQRVTLRCSPRSGDLSVYWYQQSLDQGLQFLIQYYNGEERAKGNILERFSAQQFPDLHSELNLSSLELGDSALYFCASSSASATYNEQFFGPGTRLTVL.

The rearrangement joins TRBV15 to TRBJ2-2, with D possibly being TRBD2 (6 bases). Germline V CDR1 and CDR2: LNHNV, YYDKDF (reference sequence). The CDR3 sequence is 17 residues long. Trimming removed 8 bases from V and 4 bases from J, with 23 bases in between. CDR3 sequence reads: CATDVGWGEGGTGELFF. CDR3 nucleotides: TGTGCCACCGACGTGGGGTGGGGGGAAGGCGGCACCGGGGAGCTGTTTTTT. Together with reference TRBV15 and TRBJ2-2, the CDR3 gives the full variable domain: DAMVIQNPRYQVTQFGKPVTLSCSQTLNHNVMYWYQQKSSQAPKLLFHYYDKDFNNEADTPDNFQSRRPNTSFCFLDIRSPGLGDTAMYLCATDVGWGEGGTGELFFGEGSRLTVL.

The rearrangement links TRBV28 to TRBJ2-7; 8 nucleotides line up with TRBD1. J was trimmed by 3 bases and V by 7 bases; bases with no gene match: 8. The CDR3 is 14 amino acids. Germline V lookup: CDR1 MDHEN, CDR2 SYDVKM. CDR3 sequence: CASMSGQVVYEQYF. The CDR3 bases are TGTGCCAGCATGTCGGGACAGGTTGTCTACGAGCAGTACTTC.

This clone was seen a few times. The rearrangement joins TRBV7-3 to TRBJ2-1; 8 nucleotides match TRBD1. CDR1 is SGHTA, CDR2 FQGTGA, per germline. Losses at the gene ends were 5 bases for V and 8 bases for J; bases not matched to a gene: 11. This CDR3 is 15 amino acids long. The CDR3 sequence: CASSEEGQVADEQFF. The CDR3 region has the DNA TGTGCCAGCAGCGAGGAGGGACAGGTCGCCGATGAGCAGTTCTTC. The full variable domain, its missing parts supplied by reference TRBV7-3 and TRBJ2-1, is GAGVSQTPSNKVTEKGKYVELRCDPISGHTALYWYRQSLGQGPEFLIYFQGTGAADDSGLPNDRFFAVRPEGSVSTLKIQRTERGDSAVYLCASSEEGQVADEQFFGPGTRLTVL.

The genes are TRBV9 and TRBJ1-4; D possibly corresponds to TRBD1 (5 bases). Germline V gene data show CDR1 as SGDLS and CDR2 as YYNGEE. Trimming took off 4 bases at V and 5 bases at J, with 18 bases between the two ends. This CDR3 region has 16 residues. The CDR3 sequence is CASSPRTGGTNEKLFF. Here the CDR3 DNA reads TGTGCCAGCAGCCCTAGGACGGGGGGAACGAATGAAAAACTGTTTTTT.

This rearrangement joins TRBV27 to TRBJ2-1; TRBD2 might be the D (5 bases). CDR1 is MNHEY, CDR2 SMNVEV, per germline (reference sequence). There are 15 residues in the CDR3. V was cut by 4 bases and J by 0 bases, with 10 bases left in between. CDR3 residues: CASSSPGYSYNEQFF. DNA for the CDR3: TGTGCCAGCAGTTCCCCGGGGTACTCCTACAATGAGCAGTTCTTC.

The count of this clone is one. V usage is TRBV25-1 and J usage is TRBJ1-6; 7 nucleotides match TRBD1. The CDR3 is 16 amino acids. Per the germline V gene, CDR1 is MGHDK and CDR2 is SYGVNS. V lost 2 bases to trimming and J lost 5 bases; unmatched junction nucleotides: 6. The CDR3 nucleotides are TGTGCCAGCAGTGAAGCTTACAGGGGCCATAATTCACCCCTCCACTTT. It codes for CASSEAYRGHNSPLHF.

The V call is TRBV29-1, the J call TRBJ1-4; D possibly corresponds to TRBD1 (6 bases). Germline V gene lookup returns CDR1 SQVTM and CDR2 ANQGSEA. V lost 7 bases and J lost 0, with 12 bases in between. This CDR3 region has 14 residues. The CDR3, as DNA: TGCAGCGCCCAAAGGGGGACAACTAATGAAAAACTGTTTTTT. Translated: CSAQRGTTNEKLFF.

The V call is TRBV7-2, the J call TRBJ2-1; tentatively, D is TRBD1 (6 bases). The CDR3 runs 15 residues. Per the germline V gene, CDR1 is SGHTA and CDR2 is FQGNSA. The V end lost 8 bases, the J end lost 12 bases, and 26 bases lay between the germline ends. The CDR3: CASDPLTRGSPGQFF. Written as DNA, the CDR3 is TGTGCCAGCGATCCCCTCACTAGGGGGTCCCCTGGGCAGTTCTTC.

The chain combines TRBV7-8 with TRBJ2-1; D might be TRBD2 (6 bases). The CDR3 runs to 16 residues. Trimming removed 4 bases at V and 4 bases at J, with 17 bases between. Germline V gene sequence: CDR1 SGHVS, CDR2 FQNEAQ. The CDR3 DNA sequence: TGTGCCAGCAGCTCCAAGGTCGGGAGAGGGTACAATGAGCAGTTCTTC. Its protein product is CASSSKVGRGYNEQFF. Filled out from reference TRBV7-8 and TRBJ2-1, the complete variable domain reads GAGVSQSPRYKVAKRGQDVALRCDPISGHVSLFWYQQALGQGPEFLTYFQNEAQLDKSGLPSDRFFAERPEGSVSTLKIQRTQQEDSAVYLCASSSKVGRGYNEQFFGPGTRLTVL.

The rearrangement joins TRBV5-1 to TRBJ2-7; maybe TRBD1 (5 bases). Germline loops: CDR1 SGHRS, CDR2 YFSETQ. The V and J ends lost 0 bases and 2 bases respectively, with 18 bases between them. CDR3 length equals 17 residues. CDR3 sequence reads: CASSLAILGQGTYEQYF. The DNA for the CDR3 is TGCGCCAGCAGCTTGGCCATCTTAGGGCAGGGCACCTACGAGCAGTACTTC.

V is TRBV30 and J is TRBJ1-4, with TRBD1 matching over 8 bases. The V and J ends lost 1 base and 7 bases, in that order; junction bases with no gene match: 8. Germline V CDR1 and CDR2: GTSNPN, SVGIG (reference sequence). The CDR3 runs to 15 residues. DNA for the CDR3: TGTGCCTGGAGTGCCGCCCAGGGGGCTGGTGAAAAACTGTTTTTT. This translates into CAWSAAQGAGEKLFF.

The rearrangement joins TRBV25-1 to TRBJ1-4; 11 bases agree with TRBD1. Per the germline V gene, CDR1 is MGHDK and CDR2 is SYGVNS. CDR3 length: 15 residues. After removal of 3 bases from V and 7 bases from J, the junction contained 4 bases not matched to a gene. The CDR3 sequence is CASSDPGTGGEKLFF. The CDR3 DNA follows: TGTGCCAGCAGTGACCCTGGGACAGGGGGTGAAAAACTGTTTTTT.

This clone was picked up one time. The chain couples TRBV15 to TRBJ2-3; 10 bases are shared with TRBD1. The CDR3 runs to 16 residues. The germline CDR1 and CDR2 sequences are LNHNV and YYDKDF (reference sequence). The ends lost 0 bases at V and 2 bases at J; junction bases unmatched: 2. CDR3 residues: CATSREGQGTTDTQYF. The CDR3 bases are TGTGCCACCAGCAGAGAGGGACAGGGGACCACAGATACGCAGTATTTT. The full variable domain, rest sourced from reference TRBV15 and TRBJ2-3, is DAMVIQNPRYQVTQFGKPVTLSCSQTLNHNVMYWYQQKSSQAPKLLFHYYDKDFNNEADTPDNFQSRRPNTSFCFLDIRSPGLGDTAMYLCATSREGQGTTDTQYFGPGTRLTVL.